These 5 T cell receptor beta chains were sequenced from one sample in a study of identical twins. TCRdb re-derived calls from the 5' RACE reads in MiXCR, one entry per CDR3 protein. This sample carries around 1.7 million distinct CDR3 sequences, roughly 35% of them seen once, and the ten largest clones take over 0.25%. Sequenced material: cord blood. The receptors shown here come from a newborn girl in good health.

This chain joins TRBV20-1 and TRBJ2-1; TRBD1 matches 7 bases. V shed 3 bases, J shed 0 bases, and the junction held 5 bases outside the gene matches. CDR3 length equals 15 residues. The germline V gene encodes CDR1 DFQATT and CDR2 SNEGSKA (reference sequence). CDR3 sequence reads: CSASRTGVSYNEQFF. The CDR3 region has the DNA TGCAGTGCTAGTCGTACAGGGGTCTCCTACAATGAGCAGTTCTTC.

The chain combines TRBV5-6 with TRBJ1-5, with D unclear. Trimming stripped 3 bases from V and 5 bases from J, with 6 bases between. This CDR3 is built from 12 residues. Per germline, CDR1 SGHDT and CDR2 YYEEEE. The CDR3, as DNA: TGTGCCAGCAGCTGGCTGGATCAGCCCCAGCATTTT. Translation: CASSWLDQPQHF. Drawing the rest from reference TRBV5-6 and TRBJ1-5, the complete variable domain is DAGVTQSPTHLIKTRGQQVTLRCSPKSGHDTVSWYQQALGQGPQFIFQYYEEEERQRGNFPDRFSGHQFPNYSSELNVNALLLGDSALYLCASSWLDQPQHFGDGTRLSIL.

This clonotype was observed once. It may be a read error: a sequence one base away is much more abundant. The chain employs TRBV9 and TRBJ2-7, with D perhaps TRBD2 (7 bases). The CDR3 extends over 15 amino acids. The V gene lost 3 bases and the J gene lost 7 bases, with 20 bases spanning the gap. CDR1 SGDLS and CDR2 YYNGEE come from the germline V gene. CDR3 protein: CASSASGGNYNEQYF. The CDR3 bases are TGTGCCAGCAGCGCATCGGGGGGCAACTACAATGAGCAGTACTTC.

The chain has TRBV2 and TRBJ2-2, with 7 bases that match TRBD1. Germline V lookup: CDR1 SNHLY, CDR2 FYNNEI. J gave up 5 bases and V 6 bases, and 6 bases lay outside the gene matches. The CDR3 spans 14 residues. CDR3: CASRQLQGTGELFF. The CDR3 bases are TGTGCCAGCAGACAATTACAGGGGACCGGGGAGCTGTTTTTT.

The chain joins TRBV10-3 to TRBJ2-7; 10 bases align to TRBD2. The J call may be incorrect, as the DNA end agrees better with TRBJ2-5. The V gene's germline CDR1 is ENHRY and CDR2 SYGVKD. The CDR3 loop spans 15 amino acids. The CDR3 loop is CAISASGRADSTQYF. The CDR3 bases are TGTGCCATCAGTGCCAGCGGGAGGGCCGATTCGACCCAGTACTTC.